This TCR beta chain was recovered during a study of blood T cell repertoires in COVID-19. Study-level information: Collection of acute and convalescent COVID-19 samples took place in the United States, Italy and Spain. T cells, B-cell-depleted T cells, or PBMCs provided the cDNA or gDNA that served as material.

Cohort allocation depended upon clinical history that participants reported. Donors in Cohort 3 who had recovered were those with two negative PCRs, healthcare professional clearance, or resolution of their symptoms. Trimming left V 5 bases short and J 3 bases short, with 8 bases between. This CDR3 comprises 12 residues. Looked up from germline, CDR1 is LNHNV and CDR2 is YYDKDF (reference sequence). Libraries were prepared by immunoSEQ multiplex PCR; TCRdb keeps only in-frame clonotypes and omits some of them. The sample yields 150,000 to 200,000 clones, roughly 87% seen once. The material sequenced was PBMCs or T cells enriched from blood (not recorded which). The receptor's source is a man in his forties or fifties who had recovered from COVID-19. This chain joins TRBV15 and TRBJ2-7; tentatively, D is TRBD1 (5 bases). CDR3 amino acids: CATSGQGYEQYF. The DNA for the CDR3 is TGTGCCACCAGCGGCCAGGGCTACGAGCAGTACTTC.